Listed below are T cell receptor beta chains from one sample, sequenced in a study of cytomegalovirus exposure and HLA in healthy donors. Using immunoSEQ multiplex PCR, the repertoire was profiled, and TCRdb retains in-frame clones only, with some absent. This table has some 130,000 clones, approximately 80% appearing once. Sequenced input: PBMCs. These receptors were obtained from a young man in good health and CMV-seronegative. CDR3s include the opening cysteine and the closing phenylalanine or tryptophan. D genes are given only for firm matches. Only part of the rows carry a size: once, few, many, or a class if the clone is expanded.

>TRBV6-5|TRBJ2-6|NA|NA
TGTGCCAGCAGTTCGAGTGGGGCCAACGTCCTGACTTTC
CASSSSGANVLTF
>TRBV19|TRBJ2-7|NA|TRBD2
TGTGCCAGTAGTATGGGGACTAGGGGGTACGAGCAGTACTTC
CASSMGTRGYEQYF
>TRBV19|TRBJ1-1|NA|NA
TGTGCCAGTAGGTTCAGGGGCGGAAACACTGAAGCTTTCTTT
CASRFRGGNTEAFF
>TRBV11-2|TRBJ2-2|NA|NA
TGTGCCAGCAGCTTCCGGGACATGAACACCGGGGAGCTGTTTTTT
CASSFRDMNTGELFF
>TRBV7-9|TRBJ2-7|NA|NA
TGTGCCAGCAGCTTGCGTACAGGAGCCTACGAGCAGTACTTC
CASSLRTGAYEQYF
>TRBV10-3|TRBJ2-2|NA|NA
TGTGCCATCAGTTACCGGGACTCGACCGGGGAGCTGTTTTTT
CAISYRDSTGELFF
>TRBV21-1|TRBJ2-1|NA|NA
TGTGCCAGCAGCAAAGTTAGCTGGAATGAGCAGTTCTTC
CASSKVSWNEQFF
>TRBV9|TRBJ2-1|NA|TRBD2
TGTGCCAGCAGCAATAGCGGGAGTAGCTCCTACAATGAGCAGTTCTTC
CASSNSGSSSYNEQFF
>TRBV30|TRBJ2-7|NA|TRBD2
TGTGCCTGGAGTTTTGGGACTAGCGCCGTCTACGAGCAGTACTTC
CAWSFGTSAVYEQYF
>TRBV19|TRBJ2-7|NA|NA
TGTGCCAGTAGTACCACCCCGGGGGAATGGTACGAGCAGTACTTC
CASSTTPGEWYEQYF
>TRBV13|TRBJ2-3|NA|NA
TGTGCCAGCAGCCTACGGGAAACAGCGACAGATACGCAGTATTTT
CASSLRETATDTQYF
>TRBV29-1|TRBJ2-3|NA|TRBD1
TGCAGCGTTTCCGGGACAGACACAGATACGCAGTATTTT
CSVSGTDTDTQYF
>TRBV6-1|TRBJ2-3|NA|TRBD2
TGTGCCAGCACCTTACTAGCGACAAGCACAGATACGCAGTATTTT
CASTLLATSTDTQYF
>TRBV29-1|TRBJ2-3|NA|NA
TGCAGCGTTGAAGTGTCCTCGGATACGCAGTATTTT
CSVEVSSDTQYF
>TRBV7-6|TRBJ2-2|NA|NA
TGTGCCAGCGGAGGGACGGTTCAACGGGGGAACACCGGGGAGCTGTTTTTT
CASGGTVQRGNTGELFF
>TRBV28|TRBJ2-1|NA|TRBD1
TGTGCCAGCAGTTCGACCGGGACAGGGGGCTACAATGAGCAGTTCTTC
CASSSTGTGGYNEQFF
>TRBV25-1|TRBJ1-2|NA|NA
TGTGCCAGCAGGAACCGAGCGCAGCGCTATGGCTACACCTTC
CASRNRAQRYGYTF
>TRBV5-6|TRBJ1-1|NA|NA
TGTGCCAGCAGCTTGAAGGTAGCCGAAGCTTTCTTT
CASSLKVAEAFF
>TRBV5-4|TRBJ2-5|NA|NA
TGTGCCAGCAGCTTAAGCGGGCGATCTGCCGCCCTCGAGACCCAGTACTTC
CASSLSGRSAALETQYF
>TRBV28|TRBJ2-5|NA|NA
TGTGCCAGCAGTCATAGGGGGGCGGGGGAAGAGACCCAGTACTTC
CASSHRGAGEETQYF
>TRBV29-1|TRBJ1-2|NA|TRBD1
TGCAGCGTTGTGGAGAACAGGGGGAGATTTGGCTACACCTTC
CSVVENRGRFGYTF
>TRBV1|TRBJ2-7|NA|NA
NA
CTSSQDWVAGGTYEQYF
>TRBV6-5|TRBJ1-4|NA|TRBD1
TGTGCCAGCTGCCTTGACAGGGGGGAAAAACTGTTTTTT
CASCLDRGEKLFF
>TRBV5-1|TRBJ2-2|NA|NA
TGCGCCAGCAGCCATCGGGACATACAGATAACCGGGGAGCTGTTTTTT
CASSHRDIQITGELFF
>TRBV25-1|TRBJ2-4|NA|TRBD2
TGTGCCAGCAGTGGACTAGCGGGAGTGGGCATTCAGTACTTC
CASSGLAGVGIQYF
>TRBV5-1|TRBJ1-4|NA|TRBD1
TGCGCCAGCAGCTTGGGGACAGGGTTCGAAAAACTGTTTTTT
CASSLGTGFEKLFF
>TRBV7-8|TRBJ2-1|NA|NA
TGTGCCAGCAGCGACCAGGTGGTCGTCTACAATGAGCAGTTCTTC
CASSDQVVVYNEQFF
>TRBV19|TRBJ2-1|once|TRBD2
TGTGCCAGTAGTACCGATACCTCAACGGGACTACTCTACAATGAGCAGTTCTTC
CASSTDTSTGLLYNEQFF
>TRBV18|TRBJ2-7|NA|TRBD2
TGTGCCAGCTCACCACCGGTAGCGGGGGCCATGGGGAGCGAGCAGTACTTC
CASSPPVAGAMGSEQYF
>TRBV7-2|TRBJ1-2|few|TRBD1
TGTGCCAGCAGCTTAGTAGGGACAGGGGTTTCGGGCTACACCTTC
CASSLVGTGVSGYTF
>TRBV28|TRBJ1-3|few|NA
TGTGCCAGCACTGAAGGGGCTGGAAACACCATATATTTT
CASTEGAGNTIYF
>TRBV11-2|TRBJ1-1|NA|TRBD1
TGTGCCAGCAGCGCAAGGGGGCTAGGGCTGAGGAACACTGAAGCTTTCTTT
CASSARGLGLRNTEAFF
>TRBV5-1|TRBJ2-1|NA|TRBD2
TGCGCCAGCAGTCTACTAGCGGGAGGGCCGTATGAGCAGTTCTTC
CASSLLAGGPYEQFF
>TRBV28|TRBJ1-3|NA|NA
TGTGCCAGCACCCCCGACAGGCTCTCTGGAAACACCATATATTTT
CASTPDRLSGNTIYF
>TRBV30|TRBJ1-2|once|NA
TGTGCCTGGATTCTGCCCCCGTCGTCCGGTGGCTACACCTTC
CAWILPPSSGGYTF
>TRBV5-1|TRBJ2-5|NA|TRBD2
TGCGCCAGCACCCTTGGGACTAGAGGTTTTAAGACGCAAGAGACCCAGTACTTC
CASTLGTRGFKTQETQYF
>TRBV2|TRBJ2-5|NA|TRBD2
TGTGCCAGCAGTAGAGCGGGACTAGAAAAAGAGACCCAGTACTTC
CASSRAGLEKETQYF
>TRBV6-1|TRBJ1-1|NA|NA
TGTGCCAGCAGTGGACAGTCTAACACTGAAGCTTTCTTT
CASSGQSNTEAFF
>TRBV5-8|TRBJ2-5|NA|TRBD1
TGTGCCAGCAGCTTGGACTGGACAGGGGACCAAGAGACCCAGTACTTC
CASSLDWTGDQETQYF
>TRBV30|TRBJ1-1|NA|NA
TGTGCCTGGAGTGTTGGAGGGAGGACTGAAGCTTTCTTT
CAWSVGGRTEAFF
>TRBV19|TRBJ2-1|NA|NA
TGTGCCAGTAGTATAGGACGGGGTAATGAGCAGTTCTTC
CASSIGRGNEQFF
>TRBV18|TRBJ1-1|NA|TRBD1
TGTGCCAGCTCACCACCAATGGGACAGGGGAGGACTGAAGCTTTCTTT
CASSPPMGQGRTEAFF
>TRBV27|TRBJ2-1|once|TRBD2
TGTGCCAGCCCGCTAGCGGCCAACTACAATGAGCAGTTCTTC
CASPLAANYNEQFF
>TRBV19|TRBJ1-6|NA|TRBD1
TGTGCCAGTAGTTCTGGACAGGCCTATAATTCACCCCTCCACTTT
CASSSGQAYNSPLHF
>TRBV5-8|TRBJ2-2|NA|NA
TGTGCCAGCAGCACCTCGGTTTTCACCGCGAACACCGGGGAGCTGTTTTTT
CASSTSVFTANTGELFF
>TRBV19|TRBJ2-2|few|TRBD2
TGTGCCAGTAGTATACTAGCGGGGACCGGGGAGCTGTTTTTT
CASSILAGTGELFF
>TRBV10-3|TRBJ1-2|once|TRBD1
TGTGCCATCAGCTCGGGACAGGGAGAAAACTATGGCTACACCTTC
CAISSGQGENYGYTF
>TRBV10-3|TRBJ1-1|NA|NA
TGTGCCATCAGTAAACAGGGCGAGGGCACTGAAGCTTTCTTT
CAISKQGEGTEAFF
>TRBV5-1|TRBJ1-5|few|TRBD1
TGCGCCAGCAGCTTGGGACAGGGCGATCAGCCCCAGCATTTT
CASSLGQGDQPQHF
>TRBV5-1|TRBJ1-1|NA|NA
TGCGCCAGCAGCTTGGGCCAGGGCGCCATGAACACTGAAGCTTTCTTT
CASSLGQGAMNTEAFF
>TRBV5-1|TRBJ2-1|NA|NA
TGCGCCAGCAGCCCCCGACAGAGCTCCTACAATGAGCAGTTCTTC
CASSPRQSSYNEQFF
>TRBV7-8|TRBJ2-3|NA|TRBD1
TGTGCCAGCAGCTTTAGGACAGGGGCGTCCACAGATACGCAGTATTTT
CASSFRTGASTDTQYF
>TRBV19|TRBJ2-7|NA|TRBD2
TGTGCCAGTAGTATGAGAGGCGCTAGCGGGAGGACCCACTACGAGCAGTACTTC
CASSMRGASGRTHYEQYF
>TRBV10-1|TRBJ2-5|once|TRBD1
TGCGCCAGCAGCGTCGGGGGACAGGGGGAGAAGACCCAGTACTTC
CASSVGGQGEKTQYF
>TRBV5-1|TRBJ2-7|NA|NA
TGCGCCAGCAGCTTCGGCCAGGGCGGAAACGAGCAGTACTTC
CASSFGQGGNEQYF
>TRBV6-5|TRBJ2-7|NA|TRBD2
TGTGCCAGCAGTTATTGGCGGGAGGGCTACGAGCAGTACTTC
CASSYWREGYEQYF
>TRBV7-9|TRBJ1-2|NA|NA
TGTGCCAGCAGCCCGATTGTGTCGGGGATCCACTATGGCTACACCTTC
CASSPIVSGIHYGYTF